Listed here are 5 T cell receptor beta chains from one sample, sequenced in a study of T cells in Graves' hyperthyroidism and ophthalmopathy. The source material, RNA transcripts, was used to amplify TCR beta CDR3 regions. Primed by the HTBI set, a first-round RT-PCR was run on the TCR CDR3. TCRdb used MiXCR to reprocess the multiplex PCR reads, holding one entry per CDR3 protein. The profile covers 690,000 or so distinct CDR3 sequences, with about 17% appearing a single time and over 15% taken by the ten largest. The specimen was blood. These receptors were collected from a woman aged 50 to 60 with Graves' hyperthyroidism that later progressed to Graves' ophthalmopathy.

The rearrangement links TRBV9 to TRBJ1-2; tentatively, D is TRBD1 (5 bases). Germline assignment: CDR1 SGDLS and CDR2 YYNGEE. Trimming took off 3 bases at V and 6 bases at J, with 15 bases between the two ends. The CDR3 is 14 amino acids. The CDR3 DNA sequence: TGTGCCAGCAGCGGAACCGGGACGGCAGATGGCTACACCTTC. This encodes CASSGTGTADGYTF.

CDR3 coding DNA: TGTGCCAGCTCACCCCCTGGGACAGGGGGCTCCTCCTACAATGAGCAGTTCTTC. Its translation: CASSPPGTGGSSYNEQFF. The chain recombines TRBV18 with TRBJ2-1; 12 bases fit TRBD1. The CDR3 length is 18 residues. Looked up from germline, CDR1 is KGHSH and CDR2 is LQKENI. V was clipped by 3 bases and J by 0 bases; unmatched bases: 6.

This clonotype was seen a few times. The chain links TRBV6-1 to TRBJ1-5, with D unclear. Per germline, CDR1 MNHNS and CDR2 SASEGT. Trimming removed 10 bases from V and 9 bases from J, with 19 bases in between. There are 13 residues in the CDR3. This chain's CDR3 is CATSRGRSSPQHF. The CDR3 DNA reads TGTGCCACCAGCCGCGGCCGTTCATCGCCCCAGCATTTT.

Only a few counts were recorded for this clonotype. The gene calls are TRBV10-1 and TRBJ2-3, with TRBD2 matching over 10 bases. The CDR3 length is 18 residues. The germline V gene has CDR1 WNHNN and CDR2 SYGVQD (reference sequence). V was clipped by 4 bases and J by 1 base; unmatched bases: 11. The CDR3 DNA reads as TGCGCCAGCAGTGGATTAAGCGGGGGGGCTTTCGGCACAGATACGCAGTATTTT. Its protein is CASSGLSGGAFGTDTQYF.

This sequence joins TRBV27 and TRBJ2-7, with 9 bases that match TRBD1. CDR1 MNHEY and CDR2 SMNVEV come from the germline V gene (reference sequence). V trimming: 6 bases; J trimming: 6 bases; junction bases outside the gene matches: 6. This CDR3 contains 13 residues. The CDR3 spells CASRLTGGGEQYF. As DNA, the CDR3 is TGTGCCAGCAGATTGACAGGGGGTGGCGAGCAGTACTTC.